Below are 30 T cell receptor beta chains sequenced from a single sample in a study of T cell clonality in common variable immunodeficiency (dated by TCRdb to 2014 to 2015). The receptor library was made with the immunoSEQ multiplex PCR assay. TCRdb re-hosts the immuneACCESS table, in-frame sequences only. Its copies lack some clones; in the studies checked, an unresolved V gene accounts for under half of them, and the cause for the rest is not known. The sample has more than 35,000 clones on record, with no singletons. About 0.68% of the sample goes to the ten largest clones. The sample taken for sequencing was peripheral blood mononuclear cells. These receptors all stem from a person between 18 and 70 years old in good health.

This clone was detected ten times or more. The read ends 3 residues before the CDR3 terminus; that terminus is restored from the germline J gene. The V gene is TRBV7-2, the J gene TRBJ2-5; D not certain. Looked up from germline, CDR1 is SGHTA and CDR2 is FQGNSA. This CDR3 spans 13 amino acids. V lost 0 bases and J lost 5, with 7 bases in between. The DNA read from the CDR3 is TGTGCCAGCAGCTTAGCGGGCACGGAGACC. Amino acid sequence: CASSLAGTET. The entire CDR3 reads CASSLAGTETQYF.

This clone has a count of ten or more. This CDR3 reads CASSFDRRSDGYTF. CDR3 DNA (partial): TGTGCCAGCAGCTTTGACAGGAGGTCAGACGGC. This chain uses TRBV5-6 with TRBJ1-2; weak D call: TRBD1 (6 bases). The CDR3 end is not reached by the read, which stops 3 residues before it; the germline J gene fills it in. The CDR3 consists of 14 residues. CDR1 and CDR2 (germline): SGHDT, YYEEEE.

This clone was seen many times. The sequence runs out 3 residues before the end of the CDR3; the remainder is reconstructed from the germline J gene. The V and J genes are TRBV2 and TRBJ1-1; TRBD1 aligns across 8 bases. This CDR3 is built from 14 residues. V was clipped by 5 bases and J by 0 bases; unmatched bases: 2. The germline V gene has CDR1 SNHLY and CDR2 FYNNEI. CDR3: CASSRQGMNTEAFF. CDR3 DNA (partial): TGTGCCAGCAGTAGACAGGGGATGAACACTGAA.

This clone has at least ten counts. The read stops 3 residues short of the end of the CDR3; the missing end is completed from the germline J gene. This chain connects TRBV30 to TRBJ1-5; 8 bases map to TRBD1. V lost 2 bases, J lost 6 bases, and 6 bases stayed unmatched. There are 14 residues in the CDR3. The germline V gene encodes CDR1 GTSNPN and CDR2 SVGIG (reference sequence). CDR3 loop: CAWSIGQGVQPQHF. The CDR3 bases that were read are TGTGCCTGGAGTATCGGACAGGGCGTTCAGCCC. Full variable domain (remainder filled in from reference TRBV30 and TRBJ1-5): SQTIHQWPATLVQPVGSPLSLECTVEGTSNPNLYWYRQAAGRGLQLLFYSVGIGQISSEVPQNLSASRPQDRQFILSSKKLLLSDSGFYLCAWSIGQGVQPQHFGDGTRLSIL.

This clone came up many times. With the read ending 3 residues before the CDR3 end, the germline J gene is used to fill in that end. The chain links TRBV10-3 to TRBJ1-1; TRBD1 might be the D (5 bases). This CDR3 has 15 residues. Trimming left V 6 bases short and J 3 bases short, with 17 bases between. CDR1 and CDR2 from the germline V gene are ENHRY and SYGVKD. The DNA read from the CDR3 is TGTGCCATCAGCGACAGCATCTTGAGGGACACTGAA. This encodes CAISDSILRDTE. The entire CDR3 reads CAISDSILRDTEAFF.

This clone was seen many times. Coverage ceases 3 residues before the CDR3 finishes, and the germline J gene fills in the end. The rearrangement joins TRBV10-2 to TRBJ2-5; 7 nucleotides line up with TRBD2. The CDR3 length is 18 residues. The germline CDR1 and CDR2 sequences are WSHSY and SAAADI. The trim removed 0 bases at V and 1 base at J, leaving 11 bases unmatched. The CDR3 bases that were read are TGCGCCAGCAGTGAGTCCCTAGCGGTAACACGGACCCAAGAGACC. The encoded protein is CASSESLAVTRTQET. The full CDR3 is CASSESLAVTRTQETQYF.

This clone appeared many times. Read coverage stops 3 residues before the CDR3 terminus; the germline J gene supplies the remainder. This chain joins TRBV10-2 and TRBJ2-3; 12 nucleotides match TRBD2. Germline CDR1 is WSHSY and CDR2 is SAAADI. There are 16 residues in the CDR3. V lost 5 bases to trimming and J lost 3 bases; unmatched junction nucleotides: 6. The CDR3 DNA, read in part, is TGCGCCAGCAGTCCTTATACTAGCGGGAGGACAGATACG. Its protein is CASSPYTSGRTDT. The full CDR3 sequence reads CASSPYTSGRTDTQYF.

This clone was seen many times. The CDR3 goes on 3 residues after the read ends, and that part is filled in from the germline J gene. This chain connects TRBV20-1 to TRBJ2-1; 8 nucleotides agree with TRBD2. This CDR3 region has 17 residues. Unmatched junction bases numbered 19, after V lost 6 bases and J lost 6 bases. Germline-derived CDR1 and CDR2 are DFQATT and SNEGSKA (reference sequence). CDR3 DNA, as far as it was read: TGCAGTGCCGTGGGTGCTACCGGGAGGGGAGCGGGCAATGAG. It yields the protein CSAVGATGRGAGNE. The entire CDR3 protein is CSAVGATGRGAGNEQFF.

This clone was recorded many times. Read sequence stops 3 residues before the CDR3 end, and the germline J gene provides the missing end. The chain is built from TRBV4-2 and TRBJ2-6; D is perhaps TRBD1 (6 bases). Per the germline V gene, CDR1 is LGHNA and CDR2 is YNFKEQ. The CDR3 runs to 20 residues. Between the trimmed V and J ends, which lost 4 bases and 0 bases, there was a span of 22 bases. This CDR3 is CASSPPIRGQRISGANVLTF. Incomplete CDR3 DNA: TGTGCCAGCAGCCCGCCGATCCGGGGACAAAGAATCTCTGGGGCCAACGTC.

The table lists this clone with many counts. The read falls 3 residues short of the CDR3 end, and the missing part is taken from the germline J gene. V gene TRBV11-2 combines with J gene TRBJ1-6, with TRBD1 matching 7 bases. The CDR3 totals 14 residues. Germline V CDR1 and CDR2: SGHAT, FQNNGV. With V trimmed by 0 bases and J by 9 bases, 2 bases remained unmatched. The CDR3 DNA, read in part, is TGTGCCAGCAGCTTAGATACAGGGGCTTCACCC. It yields the protein CASSLDTGASP. The complete CDR3 sequence is CASSLDTGASPLHF.

This clone was observed at least ten times. Read coverage stops 3 residues before the CDR3 terminus; the germline J gene supplies the remainder. The rearrangement uses TRBV6-1 and TRBJ1-1, with D unresolved. Trimming pared 2 bases from V and 1 base from J, leaving 8 bases between. Germline V gene data show CDR1 as MNHNS and CDR2 as SASEGT. The CDR3 contains 14 residues. CDR3 region: CASSEPQRNTEAFF. CDR3 DNA (partial): TGTGCCAGCAGTGAACCACAGAGGAACACTGAA.

In its sample, this clone ranks as medium-sized. The CDR3 sequence: CASSEASGTGQETQYF. CDR3 bases read: TGTGCCAGCAGTGAAGCGTCGGGGACAGGACAAGAGACC. V gene TRBV6-1 combines with J gene TRBJ2-5; 8 nucleotides line up with TRBD1. Read coverage stops 3 residues before the CDR3 terminus; the germline J gene supplies the remainder. Germline-derived CDR1 and CDR2 are MNHNS and SASEGT. The junction had 5 bases not matched to a gene; V was cut back by 0 bases and J by 2 bases. The CDR3 runs 16 residues.

This clone came up many times. The CDR3 end is not reached by the read, which stops 3 residues before it; the germline J gene fills it in. The J gene is TRBJ2-1, the V gene TRBV19; perhaps TRBD1 as D (6 bases). CDR1 is LNHDA and CDR2 is SQIVND in the germline V gene (reference sequence). The CDR3 loop spans 13 amino acids. V was shortened by 3 bases and J by 4 bases, with 7 bases between the two germline ends. Partial CDR3 DNA: TGTGCCAGTAGTATCGGACAGTACAATGAG. This gives the protein CASSIGQYNE. The CDR3 in full is CASSIGQYNEQFF.

This clone was recorded many times. The sequence runs out 3 residues before the end of the CDR3; the remainder is reconstructed from the germline J gene. This rearrangement joins TRBV28 to TRBJ2-7; D might be TRBD2 (6 bases). The V end was cut by 5 bases, the J end by 2 bases, with 16 bases between. The CDR3 is made up of 15 amino acids. Germline V gene sequence: CDR1 MDHEN, CDR2 SYDVKM. The CDR3 loop reads CASSPGLAAPYEQYF. The DNA read from the CDR3 is TGTGCCAGCAGTCCCGGGTTAGCGGCCCCCTACGAG.

This clone was detected many times. The sequenced fragment ends 3 residues before the CDR3 boundary, so the rest is inferred from the germline J gene. The chain has TRBV4-1 and TRBJ2-7; D possibly uses TRBD1 or TRBD2 (5 bases each). The CDR3 spans 16 residues. V lost 1 base and J lost 3, with 16 bases in between. CDR1 MGHRA and CDR2 YSYEKL come from the germline V gene. The CDR3 spells CASSQAVRGFIYEQYF. Partial CDR3 DNA: TGCGCCAGCAGCCAAGCGGTGAGGGGTTTTATCTACGAG.

In this sample, this clone turned up many times. The CDR3 loop is CAVRAGRGTDTQYF. CDR3 bases read: TGTGCCGTCCGGGCGGGGAGAGGCACAGATACG. This sequence joins TRBV5-6 and TRBJ2-3; weak D call: TRBD2 (6 bases). The DNA ends 3 residues before the CDR3 does, and the rest of the CDR3 is filled in from the germline J gene. This CDR3 spans 14 amino acids. V lost 10 bases, J lost 1 base, and 16 bases lay in between. Germline assignment: CDR1 SGHDT and CDR2 YYEEEE.

This clone has a count of ten or more. Partial CDR3 DNA: TGTGCCAGTAGCCTTTATCCTCCGGGACAGGGTTCTGGGGCCAACGTC. It specifies CASSLYPPGQGSGANV. The entire CDR3 sequence reads CASSLYPPGQGSGANVLTF. This chain links TRBV19 with TRBJ2-6; 9 nucleotides align to TRBD1. The DNA ends 3 residues before the CDR3 does, and the rest of the CDR3 is filled in from the germline J gene. The germline V gene encodes CDR1 LNHDA and CDR2 SQIVND (reference sequence). J lost 1 base, V lost 6 bases, and 13 bases had no gene match. This CDR3 comprises 19 residues.

Many counts were recorded for this clone. The CDR3 extends 3 residues past the end of the read, so its final part is completed from the germline J gene. This specimen includes other DNA sequences encoding the same CDR3. V gene TRBV5-1 combines with J gene TRBJ2-7; D is perhaps TRBD2 (6 bases). V lost 4 bases and J lost 4, with 18 bases in between. Germline values: CDR1 SGHRS, CDR2 YFSETQ. The CDR3 consists of 15 residues. CDR3 sequence reads: CASSLGTGLLYEQYF. CDR3 DNA, as far as it was read: TGCGCCAGCAGCCTTGGTACGGGACTCCTTTACGAG.

This clone was detected many times. The CDR3 end lies 3 residues beyond the end of the read and is filled in from the germline J gene. This rearrangement joins TRBV5-1 to TRBJ1-4, with TRBD1 identical over 9 bases. Trimming cost V 4 bases and J 8 bases; bases outside gene matches: 9. This CDR3 has 15 amino acids. Germline CDR1 is SGHRS and CDR2 is YFSETQ. The sequenced part of the CDR3 DNA is TGCGCCAGCAGCAGGGGACAGGGCGGTAAAGAAAAA. It yields the protein CASSRGQGGKEK. The full-length CDR3 reads as CASSRGQGGKEKLFF.

This clone was seen repeatedly, ten times or more. The junction does not match germline at one end; this may be a read error. CDR3 protein: CASSRTALNIEAFF. The sequenced part of the CDR3 DNA is TGTGCCAGCAGTAGGACAGCCCTGAACATTGAA. The chain employs TRBV28 and TRBJ1-1; D is perhaps TRBD1 (6 bases). The read ends 3 residues early relative to the CDR3; the germline J gene fills the gap. This CDR3 spans 14 amino acids. Germline V gene data show CDR1 as MDHEN and CDR2 as SYDVKM.

This clone was seen at least ten times. The CDR3 extends 3 residues past the end of the read, so its final part is completed from the germline J gene. This chain links TRBV27 with TRBJ2-4; D is perhaps TRBD1 (6 bases). The ends were cut back, 8 bases at V and 0 bases at J, with 20 bases in the middle. Germline V CDR1 and CDR2: MNHEY, SMNVEV (reference sequence). This CDR3 comprises 17 residues. This chain's CDR3 is CASGRDKGDLAKNIQYF. The sequenced part of the CDR3 DNA is TGTGCCAGCGGAAGGGACAAAGGTGACCTAGCCAAAAACATT.

The sample holds many counts of this clone. The CDR3 end falls 3 residues outside the read, so it is completed with the germline J gene. This chain uses TRBV30 with TRBJ1-1; the D gene is possibly TRBD1 (6 bases). Germline V gives CDR1 GTSNPN, CDR2 SVGIG (reference sequence). The V gene lost 1 base and the J gene lost 0 bases, with 6 bases spanning the gap. The CDR3 is 13 amino acids. CDR3 DNA, as far as it was read: TGTGCCTGGAGTGGGACAGTGAACACTGAA. Protein product: CAWSGTVNTE. The complete CDR3 reads CAWSGTVNTEAFF. The entire variable domain, with the rest obtained from reference TRBV30 and TRBJ1-1, is as follows: SQTIHQWPATLVQPVGSPLSLECTVEGTSNPNLYWYRQAAGRGLQLLFYSVGIGQISSEVPQNLSASRPQDRQFILSSKKLLLSDSGFYLCAWSGTVNTEAFFGQGTRLTVV.

At least ten counts were recorded for this clone. The sequenced fragment ends 3 residues before the CDR3 boundary, so the rest is inferred from the germline J gene. The J gene is TRBJ2-7, the V gene TRBV2; tentative D call: TRBD1 (6 bases). Germline lookup yields CDR1 SNHLY and CDR2 FYNNEI. CDR3 length: 14 residues. Deletions cut 6 bases from V and 0 bases from J, with 12 bases between. Partial CDR3 DNA: TGTGCCAGCAGCGTCCGGACAGCCTCCTACGAG. Its protein product is CASSVRTASYE. The CDR3 in full is CASSVRTASYEQYF.

In its sample, this clone was seen many times. The read ends 3 residues shy of where the CDR3 ends; the end is completed using the germline J gene. V gene TRBV5-1 combines with J gene TRBJ1-6; D might be TRBD1 (6 bases). The V gene's germline CDR1 is SGHRS and CDR2 YFSETQ. V lost 5 bases and J lost 4, with 13 bases in between. This CDR3 contains 15 residues. The part of the CDR3 DNA that was read is TGCGCCAGCAGTTCCACCGGACAGTATAATTCACCC. Encoded protein: CASSSTGQYNSP. The whole CDR3 is CASSSTGQYNSPLHF.

This clone was recorded many times. The read ends 3 residues shy of where the CDR3 ends; the end is completed using the germline J gene. This rearrangement joins TRBV28 to TRBJ2-7; 16 nucleotides agree with TRBD2. The CDR3 totals 18 residues. V was pared by 6 bases and J by 2 bases, with 10 bases of the junction left unmatched. Germline values: CDR1 MDHEN, CDR2 SYDVKM. CDR3 DNA (partial): TGTGCCAGCAGGACCGGGACTAGCGGGAGGGCCAGGGCCTACGAG. It yields the protein CASRTGTSGRARAYE. The CDR3 as a whole reads CASRTGTSGRARAYEQYF. Supplemented by reference TRBV28 and TRBJ2-7, the full variable domain reads DVKVTQSSRYLVKRTGEKVFLECVQDMDHENMFWYRQDPGLGLRLIYFSYDVKMKEKGDIPEGYSVSREKKERFSLILESASTNQTSMYLCASRTGTSGRARAYEQYFGPGTRLTVT.

The sample holds many counts of this clone. The read finishes 3 residues shy of the CDR3 end, and the germline J gene is used to complete it. J is TRBJ1-6 and V is TRBV7-2, with unresolved D. Germline V gene sequence: CDR1 SGHTA, CDR2 FQGNSA. V lost 0 bases, J lost 8 bases, and 11 bases lay in between. The CDR3 spans 15 residues. This CDR3 reads CASSLAYGGDSPLHF. The part of the CDR3 DNA that was read is TGTGCCAGCAGCTTAGCTTATGGCGGGGATTCACCC.

This clone was counted at least ten times. The read finishes 3 residues shy of the CDR3 end, and the germline J gene is used to complete it. V usage is TRBV30 and J usage is TRBJ2-7; 10 bases align to TRBD1. J gave up 3 bases and V 2 bases, and 16 bases lay outside the gene matches. The CDR3 runs to 18 residues. Germline assignment: CDR1 GTSNPN and CDR2 SVGIG (reference sequence). The CDR3 sequence is CAWSSIAWTGGLVYEQYF. Partial CDR3 DNA: TGTGCCTGGAGTAGTATCGCCTGGACAGGGGGACTAGTCTACGAG.

This clone came up many times. Sequencing ends 3 residues short of the CDR3 end; the germline J gene provides the rest. The chain joins TRBV6-2 or TRBV6-3 to TRBJ2-1, with TRBD1 identical over 8 bases. J lost 8 bases, V lost 3 bases, and 6 bases had no gene match. From germline, CDR1 is MNHEY and CDR2 SVGEGT. The CDR3 totals 14 residues. The sequenced part of the CDR3 DNA is TGTGCCAGCAGTTATGAGTACAGGGGGTATGAG. Protein: CASSYEYRGYE. The entire CDR3 reads CASSYEYRGYEQFF.

This clone was counted at least ten times. With the read ending 3 residues before the CDR3 end, the germline J gene is used to fill in that end. V is TRBV10-3 and J is TRBJ2-7; tentatively, D is TRBD2 (5 bases). Between the trimmed V and J ends, which lost 3 bases and 3 bases, there was a span of 18 bases. The CDR3 consists of 16 residues. The germline gives CDR1 ENHRY, CDR2 SYGVKD. The CDR3 is CAISDRRLNNGYEQYF. Incomplete CDR3 DNA: TGTGCCATCAGTGACAGGAGGTTGAATAACGGCTACGAG.

This clone was counted ten times or more. The CDR3 is cut off 3 residues early in the read; its end comes from the germline J gene. J is TRBJ1-4 and V is TRBV30, with D unclear. The CDR3 totals 13 residues. Germline assignment: CDR1 GTSNPN and CDR2 SVGIG (reference sequence). Trimming removed 0 bases at V and 4 bases at J, with 6 bases between. The part of the CDR3 DNA that was read is TGTGCCTGGAGTGTACAGTTTAATGAAAAA. Its protein product is CAWSVQFNEK. The complete CDR3 protein is CAWSVQFNEKLFF.